The 18 T cell receptor beta chains listed next were all sequenced from one sample in a study of CD8+ T cells in alopecia areata. cDNA prepared by RNA extraction and subsequent reverse transcription served as the template for sequencing. The assay was immunoSEQ multiplex PCR, and TCRdb's table has in-frame clones only and misses some. This sample carries 60,000 to 90,000 clones, approximately 70% of them seen once, and the ten largest clones take about 20%. Treatment of the sample: oral pan-JAK inhibitor, 5-10 mg twice daily. This sample comprised CD8+ T cells sorted from blood, obtained at week 24, from a patient treated with tofacitinib. The origin of the receptors is a human donor with alopecia areata.

The chain combines TRBV4-1 with TRBJ2-7; D is possibly TRBD1 (5 bases). Trimming pared 3 bases from V and 7 bases from J, leaving 13 bases between. This CDR3 spans 13 amino acids. Germline V gene sequence: CDR1 MGHRA, CDR2 YSYEKL. The CDR3 loop is CASSHPRGIEQYF. Here the CDR3 DNA reads TGCGCCAGCAGCCACCCAAGGGGAATTGAGCAGTACTTC.

The chain links TRBV11-2 to TRBJ2-3; 9 bases align to TRBD2. This CDR3 is built from 20 residues. V trimming: 0 bases; J trimming: 1 base; junction bases outside the gene matches: 14. CDR1 and CDR2 (germline): SGHAT, FQNNGV. CDR3: CASSLDGLFISGGGTDTQYF. The CDR3 DNA sequence: TGTGCCAGCAGCTTAGATGGCTTATTTATTAGCGGGGGAGGCACAGATACGCAGTATTTT. Full variable domain (rest looked up from reference TRBV11-2 and TRBJ2-3): EAGVAQSPRYKIIEKRQSVAFWCNPISGHATLYWYQQILGQGPKLLIQFQNNGVVDDSQLPKDRFSAERLKGVDSTLKIQPAKLEDSAVYLCASSLDGLFISGGGTDTQYFGPGTRLTVL.

Only one count was recorded for this clone. The same CDR3 arises from other DNA sequences in this sample as well. The chain has TRBV27 and TRBJ1-2; unclear D gene. Between the trimmed V and J ends, which lost 3 bases and 2 bases, there was a span of 7 bases. Germline V gene sequence: CDR1 MNHEY, CDR2 SMNVEV (reference sequence). The CDR3 covers 13 residues. This chain's CDR3 is CASSLGLNYGYTF. CDR3 bases: TGTGCCAGCAGTTTGGGGTTAAACTATGGCTACACCTTC.

The chain links TRBV9 to TRBJ2-7; weak D call: TRBD1 (6 bases). Trimming removed 2 bases at V and 5 bases at J, with 11 bases between. Germline V gene sequence: CDR1 SGDLS, CDR2 YYNGEE. This CDR3 is built from 13 residues. CDR3 in DNA: TGTGCCAGCAGCGTGACAGGTGTCCACGAGCAGTACTTC. This translates into CASSVTGVHEQYF.

V and J are TRBV20-1 and TRBJ1-2; no definite D call. The germline V and J ends were trimmed by 7 bases and 6 bases, with 6 bases remaining between them. The CDR3 loop spans 9 amino acids. CDR1 is DFQATT and CDR2 is SNEGSKA in the germline V gene (reference sequence). The CDR3 loop reads CSVMDGYTF. The CDR3 DNA is TGCAGTGTAATGGATGGCTACACCTTC.

The chain recombines TRBV9 with TRBJ1-1; D remains unclear. The CDR3 covers 15 residues. Trimming removed 3 bases at V and 3 bases at J, with 15 bases between. Germline CDR1 is SGDLS and CDR2 is YYNGEE. The CDR3, as DNA: TGTGCCAGCAGCGGCCGGCCAGGAACTTACACTGAAGCTTTCTTT. It codes for CASSGRPGTYTEAFF. Looking up the rest from reference TRBV9 and TRBJ1-1 gives the full variable domain: DSGVTQTPKHLITATGQRVTLRCSPRSGDLSVYWYQQSLDQGLQFLIQYYNGEERAKGNILERFSAQQFPDLHSELNLSSLELGDSALYFCASSGRPGTYTEAFFGQGTRLTVV.

J is TRBJ2-6 and V is TRBV30; D possibly corresponds to TRBD2 (5 bases). The CDR3 totals 14 residues. Germline V CDR1 and CDR2: GTSNPN, SVGIG (reference sequence). V lost 1 base, J lost 1 base, and 5 bases lay in between. Here the CDR3 reads CAWSGGSGANVLTF. CDR3 DNA sequence: TGTGCCTGGAGTGGAGGGTCTGGGGCCAACGTCCTGACTTTC.

This clone appeared a few times. The chain joins TRBV5-4 to TRBJ2-3, with 10 bases lining up with TRBD2. This CDR3 is built from 16 residues. Looked up from germline, CDR1 is SGHNT and CDR2 is YYREEE (reference sequence). V shed 0 bases, J shed 9 bases, and the junction held 10 bases outside the gene matches. CDR3 region: CASSLDPSGSSGTQYF. The CDR3 nucleotides are TGTGCCAGCAGCTTGGATCCTAGCGGGAGTTCGGGGACGCAGTATTTT.

J is TRBJ1-6 and V is TRBV19; D ambiguous. There are 12 residues in the CDR3. Germline CDR1 is LNHDA and CDR2 is SQIVND (reference sequence). V shed 5 bases and J shed 7 bases, with 6 bases lying between them. The chain's CDR3 is CASSPQNSPLHF. The CDR3 nucleotides are TGTGCCAGTAGTCCCCAGAATTCACCCCTCCACTTT.

This chain connects TRBV7-8 to TRBJ1-5, with D perhaps matching TRBD1 (5 bases). The CDR3 length is 14 residues. In germline, CDR1 is SGHVS, CDR2 FQNEAQ. Trimming pared 6 bases from V and 4 bases from J, leaving 13 bases between. CDR3 sequence: CASSYYDSNQPQHF. The CDR3 DNA is TGTGCCAGCAGTTACTATGACAGTAATCAGCCCCAGCATTTT.

The rearrangement uses TRBV27 and TRBJ1-2, with D perhaps matching TRBD1 (6 bases). The CDR3 covers 11 residues. The V end lost 9 bases, the J end lost 6 bases, and 11 bases lay between the germline ends. CDR1 and CDR2 from the germline V gene are MNHEY and SMNVEV (reference sequence). The CDR3 loop is CASLGGDGYTF. CDR3 bases: TGTGCCAGTCTCGGGGGCGATGGCTACACCTTC.

The chain uses TRBV27 and TRBJ2-1, with D possibly TRBD1 on 5 matching bases. V gave up 2 bases and J gave up 4 bases, with 9 bases separating them. Germline V gene data show CDR1 as MNHEY and CDR2 as SMNVEV (reference sequence). This CDR3 spans 14 amino acids. The CDR3 coding sequence is TGTGCCAGCAGTTTAGGGGCGGCTTACAATGAGCAGTTCTTC. It is translated as CASSLGAAYNEQFF.

The chain employs TRBV4-1 and TRBJ2-3; D not resolved. Trimming left V 3 bases short and J 1 base short, with 8 bases between. Germline CDR1 and CDR2: MGHRA and YSYEKL. This CDR3 is built from 14 residues. CDR3 loop: CASSQGLGTDTQYF. The CDR3 DNA reads TGCGCCAGCAGCCAGGGTCTCGGCACAGATACGCAGTATTTT.

A single count supports this clone. The chain links TRBV19 to TRBJ2-6, with D perhaps matching TRBD1 or TRBD2 (5 bases each). The CDR3 contains 16 residues. Looked up from germline, CDR1 is LNHDA and CDR2 is SQIVND (reference sequence). Trimming cost V 8 bases and J 4 bases, with 18 bases left between them. CDR3 in DNA: TGTGCCAGTGGGACGGACACGTCTTGGGGGGCCAACGTCCTGACTTTC. It yields the protein CASGTDTSWGANVLTF.

The gene calls are TRBV7-8 and TRBJ2-3; D remains unclear. CDR1 and CDR2 from the germline V gene are SGHVS and FQNEAQ. Trimming pared 3 bases from V and 6 bases from J, leaving 13 bases between. The CDR3 runs to 14 residues. The CDR3 loop reads CASSLERSIDTQYF. The DNA of the CDR3 is TGTGCCAGCAGCTTGGAAAGGTCGATTGATACGCAGTATTTT.

The chain joins TRBV5-1 to TRBJ2-7; D possibly corresponds to TRBD1 (6 bases). The CDR3 contains 16 residues. The V end was cut by 4 bases, the J end by 2 bases, with 19 bases between. CDR1 SGHRS and CDR2 YFSETQ come from the germline V gene. CDR3 sequence reads: CASSTSTGSLTYEQYF. The CDR3 nucleotides read TGCGCCAGCAGCACCTCAACAGGGAGCTTAACCTACGAGCAGTACTTC.

This clone was seen a few times. The chain carries TRBV19 and TRBJ2-2; D possibly corresponds to TRBD1 (5 bases). The germline V and J ends were trimmed by 6 bases and 6 bases, with 11 bases remaining between them. This CDR3 is built from 13 residues. The germline gives CDR1 LNHDA, CDR2 SQIVND (reference sequence). As DNA, the CDR3 is TGTGCCAGTAGATTTAGGGGTTCCGGGGAGCTGTTTTTT. Translated, it gives CASRFRGSGELFF.

V gene TRBV28 combines with J gene TRBJ2-5, with 11 nucleotides matching TRBD2. The V gene end was trimmed by 0 bases and the J gene end by 4 bases; junction bases not matched to a gene: 7. The CDR3 runs 17 residues. Germline V gives CDR1 MDHEN, CDR2 SYDVKM. CDR3: CASSLWTSGEASETQYF. The CDR3 DNA reads TGTGCCAGCAGTTTATGGACTAGCGGGGAGGCATCAGAGACCCAGTACTTC.